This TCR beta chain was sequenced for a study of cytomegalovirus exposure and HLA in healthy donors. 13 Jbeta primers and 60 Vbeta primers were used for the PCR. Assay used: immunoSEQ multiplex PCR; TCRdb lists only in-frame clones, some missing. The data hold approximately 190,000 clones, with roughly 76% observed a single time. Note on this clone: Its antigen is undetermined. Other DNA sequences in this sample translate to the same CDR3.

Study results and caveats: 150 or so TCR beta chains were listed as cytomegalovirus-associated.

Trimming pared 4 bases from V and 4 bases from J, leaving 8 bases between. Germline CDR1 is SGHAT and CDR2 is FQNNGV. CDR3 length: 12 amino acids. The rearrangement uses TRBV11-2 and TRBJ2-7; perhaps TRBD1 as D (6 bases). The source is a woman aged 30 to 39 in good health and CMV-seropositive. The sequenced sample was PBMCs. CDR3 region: CASSSQGYEQYF. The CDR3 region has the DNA TGTGCCAGCAGCTCCCAGGGGTACGAGCAGTACTTC.